This TCR beta chain was identified in a study of identical twins. In TCRdb, the 5' RACE reads were re-called with MiXCR into one record per CDR3 protein. The sample lists 200,000 to 250,000 distinct CDR3 sequences; approximately 8% were seen once. The donor group consisted entirely of healthy Caucasians. The table lists this clonotype with a few counts. Its specificity is not known. Study outcomes and limitations: Zero-insertion results could be subject to partial confounding by invariant MAIT and iNKT cells. The study reached conclusions through statistical analysis that was cross-sectional, not following the same donors. Insertion counts were lower in abundant cord blood beta clonotypes, a trend that memory repertoires did not show.

These data were also filed under a second study, of yellow fever vaccine responses in identical twins.

The TCR sequence derives from a woman between 18 and 29 years old in good health. Material: CD8+ T cells sorted from blood.

Here the CDR3 reads CATSDKKYTNEQFF. CDR3 coding DNA: TGTGCCACCAGTGATAAAAAGTATACTAATGAGCAGTTCTTC. V gene TRBV24-1 combines with J gene TRBJ2-1; D not resolved. Germline V gene data show CDR1 as KGHDR and CDR2 as SFDVKD. The CDR3 has 14 amino acids. The V end was cut by 3 bases, the J end by 7 bases, with 12 bases between.